This T cell receptor (beta chain) derives from a study of cytomegalovirus exposure and HLA in healthy donors. The primer mix had 60 Vbeta and 13 Jbeta primers. Some clones are missing from TCRdb's copy, which holds only in-frame ones; the method was immunoSEQ multiplex PCR. The top ten clones hold about 1.9% of a sample with tens of thousands of clones, around 81% of them seen once. Germline loops: CDR1 ENHRY, CDR2 SYGVKD. The CDR3 is 15 amino acids. With V trimmed by 6 bases and J by 4 bases, 8 bases remained unmatched. The clonotype comes from a woman aged 25-40 years in good health and CMV-seronegative. The sequenced sample was PBMCs. V usage is TRBV10-3 and J usage is TRBJ2-1, with 8 bases lining up with TRBD2. The CDR3 DNA reads TGTGCCATCAGCTCTAGCGGGCGGGTTTACAATGAGCAGTTCTTC. Translating it yields CAISSSGRVYNEQFF.